A single sample is the source of the 4 T cell receptor beta chains below, sequenced in a study of T-cell reconstitution after alpha-beta-depleted transplantation in children. Library preparation (for TCRbeta) was performed with unique molecular identifiers. A single record per CDR3 protein comes from TCRdb applying MiXCR to the PCR reads. The sample has about 400,000 distinct CDR3 sequences; roughly 21% are singletons. The sequences come from PBMCs from the stem cell graft donor, collected from the stem cell graft. The receptor source for this set is a human donor who donated a stem cell graft to a child with acute myeloid leukemia.

This clonotype was detected only a few times. The junction shows a germline mismatch at one end, possibly a read error. V gene TRBV20-1 combines with J gene TRBJ2-1; 8 nucleotides match TRBD2. Germline V gene sequence: CDR1 DFQATT, CDR2 SNEGSKA (reference sequence). CDR3 length: 14 amino acids. This CDR3 reads CSARGLADWDEQFF. The CDR3, as DNA: TGCAGTGCCAGAGGACTAGCAGACTGGGATGAGCAGTTCTTC.

This sequence joins TRBV20-1 and TRBJ2-1; 7 nucleotides line up with TRBD2. Losses at the gene ends were 2 bases for V and 2 bases for J; bases not matched to a gene: 6. This CDR3 region has 15 residues. Germline CDR1 is DFQATT and CDR2 is SNEGSKA (reference sequence). The CDR3 loop reads CSARSLAETYNEQFF. In DNA form, the CDR3 reads TGCAGTGCTAGAAGTCTAGCGGAGACCTACAATGAGCAGTTCTTC.

The chain combines TRBV27 with TRBJ2-2, with D hard to call. The CDR3 totals 13 residues. Looked up from germline, CDR1 is MNHEY and CDR2 is SMNVEV (reference sequence). The V end was cut by 7 bases, the J end by 0 bases, with 6 bases between. As DNA, the CDR3 is TGTGCCAGCAAACATACGAACACCGGGGAGCTGTTTTTT. Encoded protein: CASKHTNTGELFF.

This clonotype was seen repeatedly, ten times or more. The chain has TRBV29-1 and TRBJ2-1, with TRBD2 matching over 9 bases. The trim removed 0 bases at V and 10 bases at J, leaving 16 bases unmatched. This CDR3 has 17 amino acids. Germline V gene lookup returns CDR1 SQVTM and CDR2 ANQGSEA. In nucleotides, the CDR3 is TGCAGCGTTGAAGACGTGCATGAGGCGGGAGGGCCCGAGGAGCAGTTCTTC. This gives the protein CSVEDVHEAGGPEEQFF.